By its share, the clone carrying this T cell receptor beta chain is medium-sized. The record originates from a study of tumor-infiltrating lymphocytes in oesophageal squamous cell carcinoma. MiXCR was run by TCRdb on the PCR reads, yielding one entry per CDR3 protein. The table has approximately 15,000 distinct CDR3 sequences, approximately 56% seen once. The CDR3 loop spans 18 amino acids. Trimming cost V 6 bases and J 4 bases; bases outside gene matches: 19. Germline lookup yields CDR1 WNHNN and CDR2 SYGVQD (reference sequence). The sample taken for sequencing was esophageal tumor tissue. This TCR derives from a male donor with esophageal squamous cell carcinoma. The chain is built from TRBV10-1 and TRBJ2-7, with 9 bases aligning to TRBD2. CDR3 in DNA: TGCGCCAGCAGAGGGGGTAGAGGAGCGGGAGGAGGTCGGTACGAGCAGTACTTC. Its protein product is CASRGGRGAGGGRYEQYF.